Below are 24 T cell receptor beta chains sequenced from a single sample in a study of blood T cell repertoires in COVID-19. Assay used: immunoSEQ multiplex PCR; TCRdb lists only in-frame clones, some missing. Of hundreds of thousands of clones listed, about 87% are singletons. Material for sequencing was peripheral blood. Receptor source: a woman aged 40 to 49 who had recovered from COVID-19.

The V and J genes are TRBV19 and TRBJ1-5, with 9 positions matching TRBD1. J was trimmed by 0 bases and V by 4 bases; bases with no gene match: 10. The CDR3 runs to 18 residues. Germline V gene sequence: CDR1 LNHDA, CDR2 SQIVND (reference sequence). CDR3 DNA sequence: TGTGCCAGTAGTACAGGGTGGGACAGGGATTATAGCAATCAGCCCCAGCATTTT. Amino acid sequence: CASSTGWDRDYSNQPQHF.

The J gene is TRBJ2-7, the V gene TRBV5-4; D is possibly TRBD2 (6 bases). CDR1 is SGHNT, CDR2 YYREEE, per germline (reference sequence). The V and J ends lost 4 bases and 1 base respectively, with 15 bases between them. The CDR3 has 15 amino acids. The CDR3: CASSPSVLDSYEQYF. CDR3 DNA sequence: TGTGCCAGCAGCCCTAGCGTCCTTGATTCCTACGAGCAGTACTTC.

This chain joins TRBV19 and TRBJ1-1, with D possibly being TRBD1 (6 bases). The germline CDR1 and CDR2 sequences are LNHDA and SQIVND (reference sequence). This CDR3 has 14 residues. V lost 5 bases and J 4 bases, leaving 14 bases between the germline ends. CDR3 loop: CASSWGEGVTEAFF. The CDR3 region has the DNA TGTGCCAGTAGTTGGGGTGAGGGGGTCACTGAAGCTTTCTTT.

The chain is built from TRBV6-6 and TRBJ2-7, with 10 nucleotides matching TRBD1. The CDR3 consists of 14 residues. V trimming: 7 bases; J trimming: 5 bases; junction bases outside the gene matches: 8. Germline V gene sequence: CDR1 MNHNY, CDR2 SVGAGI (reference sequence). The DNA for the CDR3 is TGTGCCAGCATCAAGGGACAGGGGTTCCACGAGCAGTACTTC. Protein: CASIKGQGFHEQYF.

The CDR3 bases are TGTGCCAGCAGCTTGGCCGGCCCGGGGGGCGGCTACACCTTC. Amino acids: CASSLAGPGGGYTF. The V call is TRBV5-4, the J call TRBJ1-2; possibly TRBD1 for D (6 bases). The V end lost 0 bases, the J end lost 8 bases, and 14 bases lay between the germline ends. The CDR3 loop spans 14 amino acids. Germline CDR1 reads SGHNT; CDR2 reads YYREEE (reference sequence).

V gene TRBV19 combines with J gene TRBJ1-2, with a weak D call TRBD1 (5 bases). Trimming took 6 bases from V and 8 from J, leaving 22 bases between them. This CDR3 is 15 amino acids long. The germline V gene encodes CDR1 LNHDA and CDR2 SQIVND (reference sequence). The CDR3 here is CASSPLGGLDRGYTF. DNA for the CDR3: TGTGCCAGTAGCCCACTGGGGGGACTAGACCGCGGCTACACCTTC.

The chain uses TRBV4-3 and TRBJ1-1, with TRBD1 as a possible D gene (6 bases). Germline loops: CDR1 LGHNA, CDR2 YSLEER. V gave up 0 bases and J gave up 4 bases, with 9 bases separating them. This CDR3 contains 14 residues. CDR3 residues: CASSQDPRGTEAFF. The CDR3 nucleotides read TGCGCCAGCAGCCAAGATCCCAGGGGCACTGAAGCTTTCTTT.

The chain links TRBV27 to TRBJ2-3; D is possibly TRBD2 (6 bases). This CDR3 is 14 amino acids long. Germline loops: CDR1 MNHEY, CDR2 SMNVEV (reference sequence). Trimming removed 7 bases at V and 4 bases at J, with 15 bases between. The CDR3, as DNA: TGTGCCAGCACCCAACTAGCATCTGCAGATACGCAGTATTTT. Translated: CASTQLASADTQYF.

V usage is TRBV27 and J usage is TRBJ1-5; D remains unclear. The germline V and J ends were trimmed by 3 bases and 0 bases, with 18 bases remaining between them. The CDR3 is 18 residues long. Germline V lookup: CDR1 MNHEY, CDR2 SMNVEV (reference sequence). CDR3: CASSLRATDQYSNQPQHF. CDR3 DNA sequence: TGTGCCAGCAGTTTGCGGGCCACCGATCAGTATAGCAATCAGCCCCAGCATTTT.

The chain's CDR3 is CASNRFLGANYGYTF. CDR3 DNA sequence: TGTGCCAGCAACCGGTTTTTGGGCGCAAACTATGGCTACACCTTC. The chain employs TRBV6-5 and TRBJ1-2, with D unclear. Deletions cut 7 bases from V and 2 bases from J, with 17 bases between. CDR3 length: 15 residues. CDR1 and CDR2 from the germline V gene are MNHEY and SVGAGI.

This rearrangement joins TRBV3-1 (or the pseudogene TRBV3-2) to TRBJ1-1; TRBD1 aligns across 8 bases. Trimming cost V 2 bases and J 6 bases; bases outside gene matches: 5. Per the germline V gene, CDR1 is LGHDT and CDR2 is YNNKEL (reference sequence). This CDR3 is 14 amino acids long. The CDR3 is CASSQFQGAPEAFF. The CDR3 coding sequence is TGTGCCAGCAGCCAATTTCAGGGGGCTCCTGAAGCTTTCTTT.

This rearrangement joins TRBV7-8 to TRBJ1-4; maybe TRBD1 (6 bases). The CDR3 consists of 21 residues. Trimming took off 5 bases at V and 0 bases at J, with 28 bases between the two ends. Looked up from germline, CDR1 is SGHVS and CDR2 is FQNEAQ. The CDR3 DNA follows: TGTGCCAGCAGCCGTTCCGGGCCCAGGGGAGGGGAACCGGCAACTAATGAAAAACTGTTTTTT. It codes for CASSRSGPRGGEPATNEKLFF.

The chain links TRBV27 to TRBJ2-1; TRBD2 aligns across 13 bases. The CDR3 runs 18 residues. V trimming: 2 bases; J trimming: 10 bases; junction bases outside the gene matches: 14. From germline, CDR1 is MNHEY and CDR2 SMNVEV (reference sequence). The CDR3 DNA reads TGTGCCAGCAGTTTACCCGCACTAGCGGGGGGGGGATTGGGGGAGCAGTTCTTC. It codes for CASSLPALAGGGLGEQFF.

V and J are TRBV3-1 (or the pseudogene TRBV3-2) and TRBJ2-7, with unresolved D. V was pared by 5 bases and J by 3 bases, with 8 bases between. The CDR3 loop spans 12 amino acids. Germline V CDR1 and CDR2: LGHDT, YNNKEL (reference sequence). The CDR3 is CASSFGSYEQYF. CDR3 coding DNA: TGTGCCAGCAGCTTCGGTAGCTACGAGCAGTACTTC.

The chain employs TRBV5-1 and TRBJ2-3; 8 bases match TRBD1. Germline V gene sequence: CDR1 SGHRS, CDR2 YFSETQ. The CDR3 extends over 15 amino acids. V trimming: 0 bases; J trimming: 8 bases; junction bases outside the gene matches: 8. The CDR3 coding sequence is TGCGCCAGCAGCTTGGCCGCGCAGGGGGCAGGTACGCAGTATTTT. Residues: CASSLAAQGAGTQYF.

CDR3 nucleotide sequence: TGTGCCAGCATCAACGGGTACGAGCAGTACTTC. Translating it yields CASINGYEQYF. The chain is built from TRBV2 and TRBJ2-7; no definite D call. V was clipped by 7 bases and J by 4 bases, with 8 bases between them. This CDR3 is built from 11 residues. Germline V gives CDR1 SNHLY, CDR2 FYNNEI. Full variable domain (missing parts from reference TRBV2 and TRBJ2-7): EPEVTQTPSHQVTQMGQEVILRCVPISNHLYFYWYRQILGQKVEFLVSFYNNEISEKSEIFDDQFSVERPDGSNFTLKIRSTKLEDSAMYFCASINGYEQYFGPGTRLTVT.

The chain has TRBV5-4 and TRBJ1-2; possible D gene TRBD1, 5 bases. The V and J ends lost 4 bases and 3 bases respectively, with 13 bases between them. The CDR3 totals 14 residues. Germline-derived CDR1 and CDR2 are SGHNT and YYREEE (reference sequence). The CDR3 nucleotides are TGTGCCAGCAGCCCCCCCCGGGGGGACTATGGCTACACCTTC. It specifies CASSPPRGDYGYTF.

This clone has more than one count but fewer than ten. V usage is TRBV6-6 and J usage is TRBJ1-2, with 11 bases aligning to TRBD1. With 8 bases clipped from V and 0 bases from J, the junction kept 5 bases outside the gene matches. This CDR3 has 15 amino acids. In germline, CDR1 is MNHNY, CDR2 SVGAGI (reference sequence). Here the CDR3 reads CASGTGGFSNYGYTF. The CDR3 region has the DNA TGTGCCAGCGGGACAGGGGGATTTTCTAACTATGGCTACACCTTC.

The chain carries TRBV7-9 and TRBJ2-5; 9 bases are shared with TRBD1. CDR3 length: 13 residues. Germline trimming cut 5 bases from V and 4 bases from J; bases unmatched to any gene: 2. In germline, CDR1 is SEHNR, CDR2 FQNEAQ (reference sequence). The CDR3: CASSPTGGETQYF. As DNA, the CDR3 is TGTGCCAGCAGCCCGACAGGGGGAGAGACCCAGTACTTC.

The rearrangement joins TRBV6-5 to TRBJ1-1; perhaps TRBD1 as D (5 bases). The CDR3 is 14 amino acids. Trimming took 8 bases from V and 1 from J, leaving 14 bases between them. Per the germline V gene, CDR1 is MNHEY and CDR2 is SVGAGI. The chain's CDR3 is CASARPDKNTEAFF. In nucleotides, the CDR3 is TGTGCCAGCGCCCGACCGGACAAGAACACTGAAGCTTTCTTT.

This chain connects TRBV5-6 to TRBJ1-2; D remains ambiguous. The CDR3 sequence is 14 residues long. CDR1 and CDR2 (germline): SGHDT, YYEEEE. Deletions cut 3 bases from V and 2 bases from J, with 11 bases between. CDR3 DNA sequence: TGTGCCAGCAGCTCAGGAGGAAGGAACTATGGCTACACCTTC. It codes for CASSSGGRNYGYTF.

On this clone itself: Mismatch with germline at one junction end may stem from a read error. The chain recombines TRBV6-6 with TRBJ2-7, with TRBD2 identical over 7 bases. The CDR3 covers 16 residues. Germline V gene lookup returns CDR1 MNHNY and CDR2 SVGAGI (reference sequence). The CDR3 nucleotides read TGTGCCAGCAGCCCCACGCTTGGGACTACCTCCAACGAGCAGTACTTC. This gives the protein CASSPTLGTTSNEQYF.

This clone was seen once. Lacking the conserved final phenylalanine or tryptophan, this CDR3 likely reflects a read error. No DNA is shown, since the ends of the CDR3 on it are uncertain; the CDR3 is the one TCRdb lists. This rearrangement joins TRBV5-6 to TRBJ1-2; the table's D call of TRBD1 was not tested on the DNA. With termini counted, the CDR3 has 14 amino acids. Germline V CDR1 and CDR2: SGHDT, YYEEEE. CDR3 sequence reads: CASSTSRDRGPRWV.

CDR3 amino acids: CASSESATGTSPLHF. The CDR3 DNA reads as TGTGCCAGCAGTGAATCCGCGACAGGGACTTCACCCCTCCACTTT. The chain is built from TRBV2 and TRBJ1-6; TRBD1 aligns across 7 bases. Germline V gives CDR1 SNHLY, CDR2 FYNNEI. CDR3 length equals 15 residues. V shed 2 bases and J 9 bases; nucleotides not matched to a gene: 7.